This T cell receptor beta chain was recorded in a study of control samples from healthy donors and cancer patients. Only in-frame clones appear in the TCRdb table, and some are missing; sequencing was by immunoSEQ multiplex PCR. The data hold around 100,000 clones, with roughly 87% observed a single time. Germline V gene data show CDR1 as SNHLY and CDR2 as FYNNEI. This CDR3 has 17 amino acids. Trimming took 5 bases from V and 4 from J; bases not matched to a gene: 10. The sequenced sample consisted of blood. V and J are TRBV2 and TRBJ2-5, with 13 bases fitting TRBD2. This sequence was found in a woman aged 45 to 65 in good health. CDR3 coding DNA: TGTGCCAGCAGTCACGGACTAGCGGGAGCCACCCGAGAGACCCAGTACTTC. Amino acids: CASSHGLAGATRETQYF.